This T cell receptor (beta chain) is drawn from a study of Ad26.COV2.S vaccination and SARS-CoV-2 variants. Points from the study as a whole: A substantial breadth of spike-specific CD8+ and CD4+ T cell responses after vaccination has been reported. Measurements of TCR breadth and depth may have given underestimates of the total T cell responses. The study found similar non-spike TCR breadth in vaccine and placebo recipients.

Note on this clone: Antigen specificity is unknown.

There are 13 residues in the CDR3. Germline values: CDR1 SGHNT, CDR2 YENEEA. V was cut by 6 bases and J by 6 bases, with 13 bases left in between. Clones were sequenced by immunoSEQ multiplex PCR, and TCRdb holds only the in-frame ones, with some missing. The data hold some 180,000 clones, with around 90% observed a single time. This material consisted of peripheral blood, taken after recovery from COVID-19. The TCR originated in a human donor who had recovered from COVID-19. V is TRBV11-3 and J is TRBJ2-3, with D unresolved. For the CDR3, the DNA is TGTGCCAGCAGACCCCCAAATGAGGATACGCAGTATTTT. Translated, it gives CASRPPNEDTQYF.